This T cell receptor beta chain stems from a study of blood T cells in healthy people across ages. The germline V gene encodes CDR1 SGHAT and CDR2 FQNNGV. The CDR3 spans 16 residues. Trimming left V 4 bases short and J 5 bases short, with 18 bases between. Next came a second PCR, run for about 7 to 12 cycles, which used a sample-barcoded 5' primer along with a J-beta primer mix. From the 5' RACE reads, TCRdb called clonotypes with MiXCR, one entry per CDR3 protein. The sample holds fewer than 950,000 distinct CDR3 sequences, about 53% seen once. Sequencing input: blood. The V call is TRBV11-2, the J call TRBJ2-1; D is perhaps TRBD2 (6 bases). The clonotype originates from a man older than 75 in good health. CDR3 nucleotides: TGTGCCAGCAGCTCTCTACCCCGGGACTCAAACAATGAGCAGTTCTTC. As protein: CASSSLPRDSNNEQFF. The whole variable domain, remainder taken from reference TRBV11-2 and TRBJ2-1, is EAGVAQSPRYKIIEKRQSVAFWCNPISGHATLYWYQQILGQGPKLLIQFQNNGVVDDSQLPKDRFSAERLKGVDSTLKIQPAKLEDSAVYLCASSSLPRDSNNEQFFGPGTRLTVL.